This TCR beta chain derives from a study of blood T cell repertoires in COVID-19. Overall study: COVID-19 samples, acute and convalescent, were from the United States, Italy and Spain.

This clone came up once. In the original analysis: Quantification of nucleated cells was approximated via reference gene primer amplification. Profiling relied on immunoSEQ multiplex PCR, and the TCRdb table lists in-frame clones only, not all of them. V, J and clone size are those of that table, while D and trimming were read from the DNA. The sample consists of 55,000 to 70,000 clones, roughly 86% of them appearing once. Trimming stripped 3 bases from V and 3 bases from J, with 8 bases between. The CDR3 runs to 14 residues. Germline V gene data show CDR1 as KGHSH and CDR2 as LQKENI. The origin of this receptor is a woman aged 50 to 60 with active or convalescent COVID-19. Source material: peripheral blood. The chain carries TRBV18 and TRBJ2-2, with a possible D match to TRBD1 (6 bases). The CDR3 DNA is TGTGCCAGCTCACCGAGACAGGACACCGGGGAGCTGTTTTTT. Protein: CASSPRQDTGELFF. Using reference TRBV18 and TRBJ2-2 for the parts outside the CDR3, the full variable domain is NAGVMQNPRHLVRRRGQEARLRCSPMKGHSHVYWYRQLPEEGLKFMVYLQKENIIDESGMPKERFSAEFPKEGPSILRIQQVVRGDSAAYFCASSPRQDTGELFFGEGSRLTVL.